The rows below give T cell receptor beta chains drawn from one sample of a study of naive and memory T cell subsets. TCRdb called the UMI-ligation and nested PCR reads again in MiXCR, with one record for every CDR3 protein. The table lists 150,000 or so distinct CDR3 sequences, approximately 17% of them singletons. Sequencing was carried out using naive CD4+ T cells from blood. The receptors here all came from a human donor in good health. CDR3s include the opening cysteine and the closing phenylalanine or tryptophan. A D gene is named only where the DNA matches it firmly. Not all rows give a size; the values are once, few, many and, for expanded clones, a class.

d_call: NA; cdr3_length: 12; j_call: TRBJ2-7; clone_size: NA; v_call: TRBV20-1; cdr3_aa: CSARTITYEQYF; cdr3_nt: TGCAGTGCTAGGACCATAACCTACGAGCAGTACTTC
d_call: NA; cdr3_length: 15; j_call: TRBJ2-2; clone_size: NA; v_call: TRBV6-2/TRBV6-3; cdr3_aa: CASSSWQANTGELFF; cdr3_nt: TGTGCCAGCAGTTCGTGGCAAGCGAACACCGGGGAGCTGTTTTTT
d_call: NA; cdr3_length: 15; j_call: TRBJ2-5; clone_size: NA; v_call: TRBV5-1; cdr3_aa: CASSLAGMYQETQYF; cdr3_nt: TGCGCCAGCAGCTTGGCAGGGATGTACCAAGAGACCCAGTACTTC
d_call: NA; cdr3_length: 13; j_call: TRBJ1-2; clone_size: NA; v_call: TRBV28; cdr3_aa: CAAAGPDRYGYTF; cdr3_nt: TGTGCCGCCGCCGGCCCTGACCGATATGGCTACACCTTC
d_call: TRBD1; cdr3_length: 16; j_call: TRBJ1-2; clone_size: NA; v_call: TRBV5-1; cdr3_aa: CASSSTWTGVVYGYTF; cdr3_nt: TGCGCCAGCAGCTCGACCTGGACAGGGGTGGTCTATGGCTACACCTTC
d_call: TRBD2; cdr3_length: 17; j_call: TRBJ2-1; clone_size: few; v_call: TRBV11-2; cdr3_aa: CASSLESSGKYYNEQFF; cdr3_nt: TGTGCCAGCAGCTTAGAGTCTAGCGGGAAGTATTACAATGAGCAGTTCTTC
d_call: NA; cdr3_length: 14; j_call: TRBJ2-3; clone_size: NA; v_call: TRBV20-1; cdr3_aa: CSAPPRQGGDTQYF; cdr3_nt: TGCAGTGCCCCCCCGCGCCAGGGGGGAGATACGCAGTATTTT
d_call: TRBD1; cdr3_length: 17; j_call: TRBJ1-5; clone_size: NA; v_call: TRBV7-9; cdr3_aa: CASSLSQGAISNQPQHF; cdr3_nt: TGTGCCAGCAGCTTATCCCAGGGGGCTATAAGCAATCAGCCCCAGCATTTT
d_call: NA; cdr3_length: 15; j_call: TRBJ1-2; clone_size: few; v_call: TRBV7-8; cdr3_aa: CASSLAARGGYGYTF; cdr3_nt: TGTGCCAGCAGCTTAGCGGCCAGGGGAGGCTATGGCTACACCTTC
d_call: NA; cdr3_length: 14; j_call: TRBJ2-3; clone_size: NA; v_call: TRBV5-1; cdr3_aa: CASSSRQATDTQYF; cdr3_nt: TGCGCCAGCAGCTCCAGGCAGGCCACAGATACGCAGTATTTT
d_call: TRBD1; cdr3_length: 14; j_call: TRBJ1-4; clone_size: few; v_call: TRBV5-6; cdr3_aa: CASRTGTANEKLFF; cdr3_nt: TGTGCCAGCAGGACCGGGACAGCGAATGAAAAACTGTTTTTT
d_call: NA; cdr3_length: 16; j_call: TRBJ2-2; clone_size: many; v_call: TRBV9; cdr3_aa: CASSVAIGAGTGELFF; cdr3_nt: TGTGCCAGCAGCGTAGCTATAGGGGCTGGCACCGGGGAGCTGTTTTTT
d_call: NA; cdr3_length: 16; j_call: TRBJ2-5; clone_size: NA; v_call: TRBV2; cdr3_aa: CASSPLGTGAQETQYF; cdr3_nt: TGTGCCAGCAGCCCCTTGGGCACGGGGGCGCAAGAGACCCAGTACTTC
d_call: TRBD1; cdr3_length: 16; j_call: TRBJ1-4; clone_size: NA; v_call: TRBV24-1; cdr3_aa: CATSPGQVATNEKLFF; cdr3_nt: TGTGCCACCAGTCCCGGACAGGTCGCAACTAATGAAAAACTGTTTTTT
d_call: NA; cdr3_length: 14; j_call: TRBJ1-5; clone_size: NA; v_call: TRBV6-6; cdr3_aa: CASSKTVGNQPQHF; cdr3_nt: TGTGCCAGCAGTAAGACAGTGGGCAATCAGCCCCAGCATTTT
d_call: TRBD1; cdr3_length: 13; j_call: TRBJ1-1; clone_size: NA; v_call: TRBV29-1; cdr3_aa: CSVTGGAYTEAFF; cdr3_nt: TGCAGCGTGACAGGGGGCGCTTACACTGAAGCTTTCTTT
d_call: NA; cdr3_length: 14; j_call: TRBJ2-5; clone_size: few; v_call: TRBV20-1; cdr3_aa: CSAPRWGDQETQYF; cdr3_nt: TGCAGTGCTCCCAGGTGGGGAGATCAAGAGACCCAGTACTTC
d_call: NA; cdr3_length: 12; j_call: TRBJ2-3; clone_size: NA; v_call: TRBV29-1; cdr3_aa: CSVEGGGDTQYF; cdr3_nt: TGCAGCGTTGAGGGGGGCGGGGATACGCAGTATTTT
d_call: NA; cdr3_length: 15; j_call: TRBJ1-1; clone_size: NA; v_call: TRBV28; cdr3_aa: CASSPGTSIQGEAFF; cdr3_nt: TGTGCCAGCAGTCCCGGGACATCGATACAGGGCGAAGCTTTCTTT
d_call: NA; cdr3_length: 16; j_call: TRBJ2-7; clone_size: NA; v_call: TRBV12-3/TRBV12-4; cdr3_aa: CASSSTGPESSYEQYF; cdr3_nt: TGTGCCAGCAGCTCCACGGGACCGGAATCCTCCTACGAGCAGTACTTC
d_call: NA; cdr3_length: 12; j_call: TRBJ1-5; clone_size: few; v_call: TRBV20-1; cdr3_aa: CSGRQGEQPQHF; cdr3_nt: TGCAGTGGGCGGCAGGGCGAACAGCCCCAGCATTTT
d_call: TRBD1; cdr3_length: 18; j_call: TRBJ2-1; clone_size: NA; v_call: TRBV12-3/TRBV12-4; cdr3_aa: CASRNPRKVRGSYNEQFF; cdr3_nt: TGTGCCAGCAGGAACCCCAGAAAGGTCAGGGGGTCCTACAATGAGCAGTTCTTC
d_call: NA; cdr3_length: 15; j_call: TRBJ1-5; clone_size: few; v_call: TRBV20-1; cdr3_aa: CSASYRGAGFQPQHF; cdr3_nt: TGCAGTGCTAGTTATCGGGGGGCCGGATTTCAGCCCCAGCATTTT
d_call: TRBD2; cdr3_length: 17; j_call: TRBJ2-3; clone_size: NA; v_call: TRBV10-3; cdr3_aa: CAISERISSGSTDTQYF; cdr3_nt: TGTGCCATCAGTGAGCGTATCTCTAGCGGGAGCACAGATACGCAGTATTTT
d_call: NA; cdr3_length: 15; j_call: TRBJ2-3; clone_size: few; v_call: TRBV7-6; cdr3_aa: CASSPGRRLTDTQYF; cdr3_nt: TGTGCCAGCAGCCCGGGACGGAGACTCACAGATACGCAGTATTTT
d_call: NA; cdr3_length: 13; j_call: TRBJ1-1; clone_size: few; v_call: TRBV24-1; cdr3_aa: CATSASGRTEAFF; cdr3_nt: TGTGCCACCAGTGCGTCGGGTCGCACTGAAGCTTTCTTT
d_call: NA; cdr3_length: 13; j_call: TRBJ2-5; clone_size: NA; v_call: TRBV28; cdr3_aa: CASSLGAWETQYF; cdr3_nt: TGTGCCAGCAGTTTGGGGGCTTGGGAGACCCAGTACTTC
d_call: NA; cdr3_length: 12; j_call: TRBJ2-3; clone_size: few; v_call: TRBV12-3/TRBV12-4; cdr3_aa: CASSPIKLTQYF; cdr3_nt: TGTGCCAGCAGTCCAATAAAGCTTACGCAGTATTTT
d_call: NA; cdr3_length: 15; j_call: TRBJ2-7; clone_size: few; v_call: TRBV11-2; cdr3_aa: CASSPRTGGAGEQYF; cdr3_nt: TGTGCCAGCAGCCCCCGAACAGGGGGGGCGGGCGAGCAGTACTTC
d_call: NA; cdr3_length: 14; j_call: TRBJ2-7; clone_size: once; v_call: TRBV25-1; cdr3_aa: CASSDVGVAYEQYF; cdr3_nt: TGTGCCAGCAGTGACGTAGGCGTGGCCTACGAGCAGTACTTC
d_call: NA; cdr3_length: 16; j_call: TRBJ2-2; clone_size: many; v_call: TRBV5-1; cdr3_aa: CASSLVVGANTGELFF; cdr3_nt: TGCGCCAGCAGCTTGGTTGTGGGCGCGAACACCGGGGAGCTGTTTTTT
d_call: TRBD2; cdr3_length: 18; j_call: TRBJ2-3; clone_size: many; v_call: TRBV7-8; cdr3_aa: CASSLRPSGSSGTDTQYF; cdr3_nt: TGTGCCAGCAGCTTACGGCCTAGCGGGAGTAGTGGCACAGATACGCAGTATTTT
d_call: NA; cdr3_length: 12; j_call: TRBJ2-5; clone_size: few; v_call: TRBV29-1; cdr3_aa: CSGAWGAETQYF; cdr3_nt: TGCAGCGGGGCTTGGGGGGCCGAGACCCAGTACTTC
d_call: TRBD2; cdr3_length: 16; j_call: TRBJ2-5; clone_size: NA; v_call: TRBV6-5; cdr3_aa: CASSTLAGVGEETQYF; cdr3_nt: TGTGCCAGCAGTACACTAGCGGGAGTCGGAGAAGAGACCCAGTACTTC
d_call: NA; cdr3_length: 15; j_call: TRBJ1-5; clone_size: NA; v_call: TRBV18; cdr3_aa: CASSPQHDSNQPQHF; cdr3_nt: TGTGCCAGCTCACCCCAACACGACAGCAATCAGCCCCAGCATTTT
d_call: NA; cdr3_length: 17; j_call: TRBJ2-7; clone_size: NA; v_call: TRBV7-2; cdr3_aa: CASSVFDWGRVVDEQYF; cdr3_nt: TGTGCCAGCAGCGTGTTTGACTGGGGAAGGGTCGTCGACGAGCAGTACTTC
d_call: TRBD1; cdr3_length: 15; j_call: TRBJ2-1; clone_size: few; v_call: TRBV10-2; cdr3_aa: CASSESGTGRNEQFF; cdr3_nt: TGCGCCAGCAGTGAGTCTGGGACAGGGCGCAATGAGCAGTTCTTC
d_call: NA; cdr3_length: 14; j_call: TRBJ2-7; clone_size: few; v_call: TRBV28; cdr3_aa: CATLVGGLSYEQYF; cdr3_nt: TGTGCCACTCTCGTCGGGGGGCTTTCCTACGAGCAGTACTTC
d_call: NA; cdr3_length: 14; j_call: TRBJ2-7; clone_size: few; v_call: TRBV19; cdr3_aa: CASRSGSNYYEQYF; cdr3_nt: TGTGCCAGTAGGAGCGGGTCCAACTACTACGAGCAGTACTTC
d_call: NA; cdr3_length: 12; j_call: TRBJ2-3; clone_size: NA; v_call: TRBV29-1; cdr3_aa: CSGKSETDTQYF; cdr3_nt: TGCAGCGGGAAAAGCGAGACAGATACGCAGTATTTT
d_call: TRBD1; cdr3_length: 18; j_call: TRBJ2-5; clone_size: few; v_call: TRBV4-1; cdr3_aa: CASSQVPVSGTARETQYF; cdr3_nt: TGCGCCAGCAGCCAAGTTCCCGTCTCCGGGACAGCAAGAGAGACCCAGTACTTC
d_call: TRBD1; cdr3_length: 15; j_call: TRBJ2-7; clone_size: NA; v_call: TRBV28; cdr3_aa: CASVGQGQGSYEQYF; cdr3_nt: TGTGCCAGCGTAGGTCAGGGACAGGGCTCCTACGAGCAGTACTTC
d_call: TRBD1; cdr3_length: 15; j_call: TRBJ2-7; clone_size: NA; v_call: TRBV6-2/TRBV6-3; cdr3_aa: CASSTPGTGVNEQYF; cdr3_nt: TGTGCCAGCAGCACCCCCGGGACAGGGGTTAACGAGCAGTACTTC
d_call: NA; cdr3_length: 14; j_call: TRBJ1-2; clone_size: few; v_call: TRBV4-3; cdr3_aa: CASSHQGKAIGYTF; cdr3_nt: TGCGCCAGCAGCCACCAGGGGAAAGCGATTGGCTACACCTTC
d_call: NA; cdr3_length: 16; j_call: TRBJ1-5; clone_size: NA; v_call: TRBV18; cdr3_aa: CASSPIGDRDNQPQHF; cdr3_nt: TGTGCCAGCTCACCCATTGGGGACCGAGACAATCAGCCCCAGCATTTT
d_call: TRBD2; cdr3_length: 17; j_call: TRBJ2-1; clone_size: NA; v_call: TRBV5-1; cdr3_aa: CASSTRSGTSGSNEQFF; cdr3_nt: TGCGCCAGCAGCACCCGTTCCGGGACTAGCGGGAGCAATGAGCAGTTCTTC
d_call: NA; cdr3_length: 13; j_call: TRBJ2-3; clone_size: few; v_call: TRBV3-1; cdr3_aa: CASSQDRSRTQYF; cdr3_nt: TGTGCCAGCAGCCAAGATCGAAGCAGAACGCAGTATTTT
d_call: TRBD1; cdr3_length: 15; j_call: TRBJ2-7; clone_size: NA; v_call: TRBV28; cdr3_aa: CASRTRGREPYEQYF; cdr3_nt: TGTGCCAGTCGGACCAGGGGGCGAGAGCCCTACGAGCAGTACTTC
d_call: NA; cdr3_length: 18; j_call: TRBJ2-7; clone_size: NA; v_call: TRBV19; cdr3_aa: CASSPRRLRWEASYEQYF; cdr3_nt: TGTGCCAGTAGCCCCCGGCGGCTGAGATGGGAGGCCTCCTACGAGCAGTACTTC
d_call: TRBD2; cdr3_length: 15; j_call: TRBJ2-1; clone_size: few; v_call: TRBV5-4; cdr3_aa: CASSSTSGSRNEQFF; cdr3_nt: TGTGCCAGCAGCTCGACTAGCGGGAGTCGGAATGAGCAGTTCTTC
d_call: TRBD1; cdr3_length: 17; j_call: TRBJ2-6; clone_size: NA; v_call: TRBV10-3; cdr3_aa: CAISGPGQGTGANVLTF; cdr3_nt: TGTGCCATCAGTGGACCGGGACAGGGAACCGGGGCCAACGTCCTGACTTTC
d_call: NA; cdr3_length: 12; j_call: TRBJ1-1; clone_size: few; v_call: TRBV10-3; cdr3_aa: CAISEREEEAFF; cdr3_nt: TGTGCCATCAGTGAGAGGGAGGAAGAAGCTTTCTTT
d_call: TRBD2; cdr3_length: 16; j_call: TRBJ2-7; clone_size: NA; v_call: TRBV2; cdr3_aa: CASSPRLADDSYEQYF; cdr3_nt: TGTGCCAGCAGTCCTCGACTAGCTGACGACTCCTACGAGCAGTACTTC
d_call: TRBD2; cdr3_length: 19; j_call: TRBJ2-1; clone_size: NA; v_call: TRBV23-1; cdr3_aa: CASSQSWTSGVRGDNEQFF; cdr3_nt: TGCGCCAGCAGTCAATCTTGGACTAGCGGGGTTAGGGGGGACAATGAGCAGTTCTTC
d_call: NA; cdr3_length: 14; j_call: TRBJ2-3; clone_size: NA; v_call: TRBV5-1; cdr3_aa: CASSSGLGADTQYF; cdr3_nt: TGCGCCAGCAGCTCCGGCCTCGGGGCAGATACGCAGTATTTT
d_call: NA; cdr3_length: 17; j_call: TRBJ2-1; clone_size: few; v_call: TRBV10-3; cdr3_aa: CAISESIGGSSYNEQFF; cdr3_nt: TGTGCCATCAGTGAGTCAATAGGAGGGAGCTCCTACAATGAGCAGTTCTTC
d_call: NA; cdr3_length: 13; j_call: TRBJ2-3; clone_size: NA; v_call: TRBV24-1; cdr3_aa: CATSEPGLYTQYF; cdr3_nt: TGTGCCACCAGTGAGCCAGGACTATATACGCAGTATTTT
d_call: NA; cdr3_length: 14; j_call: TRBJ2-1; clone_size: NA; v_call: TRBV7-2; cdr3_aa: CASSQFSVGGEQFF; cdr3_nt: TGTGCCAGCAGCCAATTTTCCGTCGGCGGTGAGCAGTTCTTC
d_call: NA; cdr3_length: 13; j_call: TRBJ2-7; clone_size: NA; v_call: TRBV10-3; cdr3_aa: CATQTGQAYEQYF; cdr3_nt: TGTGCCACTCAAACAGGGCAGGCCTACGAGCAGTACTTC
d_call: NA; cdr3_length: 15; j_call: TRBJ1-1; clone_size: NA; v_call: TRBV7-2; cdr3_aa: CASSPRGGAGTEAFF; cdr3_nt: TGTGCCAGCAGCCCAAGGGGGGGGGCTGGCACTGAAGCTTTCTTT